This T cell receptor beta chain derives from a study of cytomegalovirus exposure and HLA in healthy donors. The sample holds one count of this clone. With V trimmed by 2 bases and J by 2 bases, 13 bases remained unmatched. The CDR3 covers 17 residues. The germline CDR1 and CDR2 sequences are SGHRS and YFSETQ. Profiled with immunoSEQ multiplex PCR; TCRdb holds only in-frame clones, not every one. The repertoire consists of 200,000 to 300,000 clones, with roughly 90% occurring once and the leading ten covering 9.5% to 15%. V gene TRBV5-1 combines with J gene TRBJ2-7; 7 positions agree with TRBD2. The sequence came from a man younger than 35 in good health and CMV-seropositive. The sample consisted of PBMCs. In DNA, the CDR3 is TGCGCCAGCAGCTTCTTCCCTCTAGCGGAGGTGACCTACGAGCAGTACTTC. The encoded protein is CASSFFPLAEVTYEQYF.